The rows below give T cell receptor beta chains drawn from one sample of a study of T cells in Graves' hyperthyroidism and ophthalmopathy. TCRdb independently ran MiXCR on the multiplex PCR reads; one entry per CDR3 protein. The profile shows around 800,000 distinct CDR3 sequences, about 38% of them singletons. Sequencing was carried out using blood. These receptors were taken from a man younger than 35 with Graves' hyperthyroidism. The CDR3 runs from the conserved cysteine through the conserved F or W. Each record gives: D gene, V gene, J gene, clone size, CDR3 DNA, CDR3 protein. The D gene is left open where the match is weak. The size field is filled for only some rows; it gives once, few, many or a size class.

>TRBD1|TRBV11-3|TRBJ2-2|few
TGTGCCAGCAGCAGAGGGACAGGGGGAGTGGAGCTGTTTTTT
CASSRGTGGVELFF
>-|TRBV10-3|TRBJ2-5|few
TGTGCCAGTAGGCCGGAGGGACAGATGATCGAGACCCAGTACTTC
CASRPEGQMIETQYF
>-|TRBV7-9|TRBJ1-1|many
TGTGCCAGCAGCTTAGTTTGGTCGAACACTGAAGCTTTCTTT
CASSLVWSNTEAFF
>-|TRBV15|TRBJ1-2|-
TGTGCCACCAGCAGTGATCACGCGGGGGGGAATGGCTACACCTTC
CATSSDHAGGNGYTF
>TRBD1|TRBV12-3/TRBV12-4|TRBJ1-2|-
TGTGCCAGCAGCCCGGCAGGGGGCATATATGGCTACACCTTC
CASSPAGGIYGYTF
>-|TRBV7-9|TRBJ2-5|many
TGTGCCAGCATAGGGAGCGCGGAGACCCAGTACTTC
CASIGSAETQYF
>TRBD1|TRBV6-5|TRBJ2-7|few
TGTGCCAGCAACCGAGGACAGGGGGCCTACGAGCAGTACTTC
CASNRGQGAYEQYF
>-|TRBV10-3|TRBJ1-3|many
TGTGCCACCGGGTTAAACACCATATATTTT
CATGLNTIYF
>-|TRBV7-8|TRBJ2-7|-
TGTGCCAGCAGCTTAGCGTTTTCGAGGGTACAGTCCCACGAGCAGTACTTC
CASSLAFSRVQSHEQYF
>-|TRBV2|TRBJ1-6|many
TGTGCCAGCAGTCCTGGGACTATGGGCAATTCACTCCACTTT
CASSPGTMGNSLHF
>-|TRBV20-1|TRBJ1-1|-
TGCAGTGCTAGAGATTCACGGGGGGGCAACACTGAAGCTTTCTTT
CSARDSRGGNTEAFF
>-|TRBV4-2|TRBJ1-3|few
TGTGCCAGCAGCCAAGATATGCGGGGAGGCGGAAACACCATATATTTT
CASSQDMRGGGNTIYF
>-|TRBV20-1|TRBJ2-7|-
TGCAGTGCTGAACAGTCCTACGAGCAGTACTTC
CSAEQSYEQYF
>-|TRBV29-1|TRBJ1-2|-
TGCAGCTTAGGAGCGGGACACATACTCTATGGCTACACCTTC
CSLGAGHILYGYTF
>TRBD1|TRBV7-9|TRBJ2-7|-
TGTGCCAGCAGTCCCGGGACAGCCAGTGAGCAGTACTTC
CASSPGTASEQYF
>TRBD1|TRBV9|TRBJ1-1|-
TGTGCCAGCAGTCCCGGGACAGGGGTTTGGGGGAACACTGAAGCTTTCTTT
CASSPGTGVWGNTEAFF
>TRBD1|TRBV10-2|TRBJ1-5|few
TGTGCCAGCAGCCAGCACGACAGGGTCGATCAGCCCCAGCATTTT
CASSQHDRVDQPQHF
>TRBD1|TRBV7-2|TRBJ2-7|-
TGTGCCAGCAGCCCCTGGACAGGTCCCTACGGGCAGTACTTC
CASSPWTGPYGQYF
>-|TRBV7-9|TRBJ2-5|many
TGTGCCAGCAGCCCCCAGGGGAGAGAGACCCAGTACTTC
CASSPQGRETQYF
>-|TRBV5-5|TRBJ1-1|many
TGTGCCAGCAGTCCCTTCCTGGGAACTGAAGCTTTCTTT
CASSPFLGTEAFF
>-|TRBV7-9|TRBJ1-1|many
TGTGCCAGCAGCTTGTGGGAAACTGAAGCTTTCTTT
CASSLWETEAFF
>-|TRBV6-5|TRBJ1-3|-
TGTGCCAGCAGCACGGGCCGGCGGGCGGTGAAGTTGGGAAACACCATATATTTT
CASSTGRRAVKLGNTIYF
>TRBD2|TRBV2|TRBJ2-3|-
TGTGCCAGCAGTAAGACTAGCGGCGGATATTTT
CASSKTSGGYF
>-|TRBV7-8|TRBJ2-2|-
TGTGCCAGCAGCTTCCTTATCGACACCGGGGAGCTGTTTTTT
CASSFLIDTGELFF
>-|TRBV4-1|TRBJ1-1|-
TGCGCCAGCGGCCAAGTCGGACTTGGCACTGAAGCTTTCTTT
CASGQVGLGTEAFF
>-|TRBV29-1|TRBJ2-7|-
TGCAGCGTTGGGGGCGCCGGTCCCTACGAGCAGTACTTC
CSVGGAGPYEQYF
>-|TRBV5-1|TRBJ2-5|few
TGCGCCAGCAGCGGGGACGAGATCGAGACCCAGTACTTC
CASSGDEIETQYF
>-|TRBV20-1|TRBJ1-1|-
TGCAGTGCTAGGAACAGGGTCAAGGGCACTGAAGCTTTCTTT
CSARNRVKGTEAFF